What follows are 9 T cell receptor beta chains derived from one specimen sequenced in a study of control samples from healthy donors and cancer patients. The assay was immunoSEQ multiplex PCR, and TCRdb's table has in-frame clones only and misses some. The repertoire holds approximately 130,000 clones, 85% to 90% seen once, with over 10% in the top ten. Specimen: blood. These receptors were collected from a man aged 25 to 45 in good health.

Written as DNA, the CDR3 is TGTGCCAGCAGAACAGGGTTGATGAACGGCTACACCTTC. This sequence encodes CASRTGLMNGYTF. The chain carries TRBV2 and TRBJ1-2; a possible D gene is TRBD1 (6 bases). Deletions cut 6 bases from V and 8 bases from J, with 16 bases between. CDR1 is SNHLY, CDR2 FYNNEI, per germline. CDR3 size: 13 residues.

The V call is TRBV29-1, the J call TRBJ1-5, with 10 nucleotides matching TRBD1. Trimming removed 4 bases from V and 4 bases from J; junction bases left unmatched: 1. CDR3 length: 13 residues. Germline lookup yields CDR1 SQVTM and CDR2 ANQGSEA. The CDR3 coding sequence is TGCAGCGTTGGGGACAGGGGTAATCAGCCCCAGCATTTT. Translating it yields CSVGDRGNQPQHF.

Concerning this clone itself: One end of the junction does not line up with germline, which may come from a read error. CDR3 DNA sequence: TGTGCCGGCAGACAGGGCCCGTTGGACACCATATATTTT. This translates into CAGRQGPLDTIYF. This chain uses TRBV6-5 with TRBJ1-3, with 7 nucleotides matching TRBD1. The CDR3 has 13 residues. The germline CDR1 and CDR2 sequences are MNHEY and SVGAGI.

The chain couples TRBV3-1 (or the pseudogene TRBV3-2) to TRBJ1-1; 7 positions match TRBD1. Germline V CDR1 and CDR2: LGHDT, YNNKEL (reference sequence). Trimming removed 5 bases from V and 1 base from J; junction bases left unmatched: 1. CDR3 length: 13 residues. The CDR3 sequence is CASSWTGNTEAFF. CDR3 sequence (DNA): TGTGCCAGCAGCTGGACAGGGAACACTGAAGCTTTCTTT.

V and J are TRBV10-1 and TRBJ2-5; D is possibly TRBD2 (6 bases). This CDR3 is built from 15 residues. Germline V lookup: CDR1 WNHNN, CDR2 SYGVQD (reference sequence). The V and J ends lost 6 bases and 1 base respectively, with 15 bases between them. CDR3 DNA sequence: TGCGCCAGCAGCTACCAGCCCGGGGGCCAAGAGACCCAGTACTTC. It is translated as CASSYQPGGQETQYF.

This rearrangement joins TRBV5-5 to TRBJ1-5; D is unresolved. The length of the CDR3 is 14 residues. V dropped 0 bases and J dropped 5 bases, with 9 bases sitting between them. Germline CDR1 SGHKS, CDR2 YYEKEE (reference sequence). The CDR3 DNA reads TGTGCCAGCAGCTTGGAACGGGCCCATCAGCCCCAGCATTTT. Residues: CASSLERAHQPQHF.

The rearrangement joins TRBV5-1 to TRBJ1-1; D gene unclear. The CDR3 is 13 amino acids. CDR1 is SGHRS, CDR2 YFSETQ, per germline. With 1 base removed from V and 0 bases from J, the gap between germline ends came to 4 bases. CDR3 nucleotide sequence: TGCGCCAGCAGCTTGACAGTGAACACTGAAGCTTTCTTT. Its protein product is CASSLTVNTEAFF.

This rearrangement joins TRBV29-1 to TRBJ1-2; the match to TRBD1 covers 7 bases. Germline CDR1 reads SQVTM; CDR2 reads ANQGSEA. CDR3 length: 14 amino acids. Trimming took 0 bases from V and 4 from J; bases not matched to a gene: 5. The CDR3 coding sequence is TGCAGCGTTGAAGAAGCGGCAGGGGGCTATGGCTACACCTTC. This sequence encodes CSVEEAAGGYGYTF.

The V call is TRBV19, the J call TRBJ1-1; TRBD1 matches 7 bases. Per germline, CDR1 LNHDA and CDR2 SQIVND (reference sequence). The CDR3 is 13 amino acids. V was pared by 3 bases and J by 10 bases, with 8 bases of the junction left unmatched. The CDR3 region has the DNA TGTGCCAGTAGTATGGACAGGCAACTTATAGCTTTCTTT. It codes for CASSMDRQLIAFF. Filled out from reference TRBV19 and TRBJ1-1, the complete variable domain reads DGGITQSPKYLFRKEGQNVTLSCEQNLNHDAMYWYRQDPGQGLRLIYYSQIVNDFQKGDIAEGYSVSREKKESFPLTVTSAQKNPTAFYLCASSMDRQLIAFFGQGTRLTVV.